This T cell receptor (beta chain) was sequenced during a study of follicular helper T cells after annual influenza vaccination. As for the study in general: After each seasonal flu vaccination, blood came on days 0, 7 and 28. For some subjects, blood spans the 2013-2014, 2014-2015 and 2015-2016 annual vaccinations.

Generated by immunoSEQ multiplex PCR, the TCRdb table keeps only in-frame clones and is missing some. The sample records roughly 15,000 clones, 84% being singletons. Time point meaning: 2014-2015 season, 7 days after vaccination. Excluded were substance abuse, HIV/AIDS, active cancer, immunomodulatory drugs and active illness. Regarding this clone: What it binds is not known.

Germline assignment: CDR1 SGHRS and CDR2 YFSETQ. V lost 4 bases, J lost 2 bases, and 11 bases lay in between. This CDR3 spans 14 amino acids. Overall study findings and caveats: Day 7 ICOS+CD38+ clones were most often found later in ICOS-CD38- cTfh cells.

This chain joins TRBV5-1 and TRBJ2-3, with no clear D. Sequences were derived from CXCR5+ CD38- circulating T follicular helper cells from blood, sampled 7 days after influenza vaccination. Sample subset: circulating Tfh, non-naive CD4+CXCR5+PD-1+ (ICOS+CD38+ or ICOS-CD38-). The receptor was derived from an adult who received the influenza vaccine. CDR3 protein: CASSPQASTDTQYF. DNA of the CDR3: TGCGCCAGCAGCCCTCAGGCCTCCACAGATACGCAGTATTTT.